This T cell receptor beta chain was recovered during a study of T cell changes during pregnancy in multiple sclerosis. Clones were sequenced by immunoSEQ multiplex PCR, and TCRdb holds only the in-frame ones, with some missing. Among 70,000 to 95,000 clones listed, just over 90% were seen once. This TCR derives from a female donor in good health, enrolled as a control in a pregnancy study. The source was peripheral blood, collected in the second trimester of pregnancy.

Here the CDR3 reads CACWTDSYEQYF. CDR3 sequence (DNA): TGTGCCTGCTGGACAGACTCCTACGAGCAGTACTTC. The chain is built from TRBV30 and TRBJ2-7; perhaps TRBD1 as D (6 bases). Trimming took 6 bases from V and 0 from J, leaving 9 bases between them. The CDR3 length is 12 residues. Germline lookup yields CDR1 GTSNPN and CDR2 SVGIG (reference sequence).